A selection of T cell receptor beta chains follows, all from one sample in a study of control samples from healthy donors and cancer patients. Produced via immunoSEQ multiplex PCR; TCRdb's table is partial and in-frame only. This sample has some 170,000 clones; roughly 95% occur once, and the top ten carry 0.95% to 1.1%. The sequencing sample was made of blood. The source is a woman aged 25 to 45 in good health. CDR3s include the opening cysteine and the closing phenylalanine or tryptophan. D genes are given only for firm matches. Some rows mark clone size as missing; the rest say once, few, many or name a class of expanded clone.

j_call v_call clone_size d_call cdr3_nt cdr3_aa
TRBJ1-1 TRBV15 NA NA TGTGCCACCAGGGATAGGATGAACACTGAAGCTTTCTTT CATRDRMNTEAFF
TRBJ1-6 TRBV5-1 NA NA TGCGCCAGCAGGACAAATAATTCACCCCTCCACTTT CASRTNNSPLHF
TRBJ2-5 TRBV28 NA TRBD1 TGTGCCAGCAGCTCCCAGGACAGGGTTGTGACCCAGTACTTC CASSSQDRVVTQYF
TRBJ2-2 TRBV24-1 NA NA TGTGCCACCAGTGGTACACTACCGAACACCGGGGAGCTGTTTTTT CATSGTLPNTGELFF
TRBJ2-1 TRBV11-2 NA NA TGTGCCAGCAGCTTCAGGTTCTTC CASSFRFF
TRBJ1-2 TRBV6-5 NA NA TGTGCCAGCAGTTACAACAGGAACTATGGCTACACCTTC CASSYNRNYGYTF
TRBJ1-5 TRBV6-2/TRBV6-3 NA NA TGTGCCAGCAGTTACTCCTATCAGCCCCAGCATTTT CASSYSYQPQHF
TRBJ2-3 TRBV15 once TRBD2 TGTGCCACCAGCAGTCGCGGGGGAGGGAATACGCAGTATTTT CATSSRGGGNTQYF
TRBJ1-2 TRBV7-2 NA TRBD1 TGTGCCAGCAGCCCGGGACAGGGGGCGCTGGGCTATGGCTACACCTTC CASSPGQGALGYGYTF
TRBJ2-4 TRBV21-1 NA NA TGTGCCAGCGGGGACAGGGGGAAAGGCAAAAACATTCAGTACTTC CASGDRGKGKNIQYF